The clone carrying this TCR beta chain was recorded a few times. Its antigen is unknown. The data were taken from a study of human T cells and chemical hapten exposure. Time point noted: pre-sensitization, week 0. As to treatment: therapeutic diphenylcyclopropenone sensitization with weekly scalp DPC. CDR3 size: 18 residues. After removal of 3 bases from V and 0 bases from J, the junction contained 8 bases not matched to a gene. Looked up from germline, CDR1 is KGHSH and CDR2 is LQKENI. The study's findings and limits: Healthy individuals' immune responses may differ from those of donors, who had alopecia.

TCRdb itself ran the RACE reads through MiXCR, one entry per CDR3 protein. The sample contains 180,000 or so distinct CDR3 sequences, nearly 30% of which appear only once. The sequence derives from a woman aged 25 to 45 with alopecia areata. Some clones in this sample may be carry-over from other donors' samples. The V gene is TRBV18, the J gene TRBJ2-2, with 9 bases fitting TRBD1. The sample was whole blood, taken in connection with sensitization to the hapten diphenylcyclopropenone (DPC). As DNA, the CDR3 is TGTGCCAGCTCACCGATTATACAGGGGGCCGCGAACACCGGGGAGCTGTTTTTT. This codes for CASSPIIQGAANTGELFF.